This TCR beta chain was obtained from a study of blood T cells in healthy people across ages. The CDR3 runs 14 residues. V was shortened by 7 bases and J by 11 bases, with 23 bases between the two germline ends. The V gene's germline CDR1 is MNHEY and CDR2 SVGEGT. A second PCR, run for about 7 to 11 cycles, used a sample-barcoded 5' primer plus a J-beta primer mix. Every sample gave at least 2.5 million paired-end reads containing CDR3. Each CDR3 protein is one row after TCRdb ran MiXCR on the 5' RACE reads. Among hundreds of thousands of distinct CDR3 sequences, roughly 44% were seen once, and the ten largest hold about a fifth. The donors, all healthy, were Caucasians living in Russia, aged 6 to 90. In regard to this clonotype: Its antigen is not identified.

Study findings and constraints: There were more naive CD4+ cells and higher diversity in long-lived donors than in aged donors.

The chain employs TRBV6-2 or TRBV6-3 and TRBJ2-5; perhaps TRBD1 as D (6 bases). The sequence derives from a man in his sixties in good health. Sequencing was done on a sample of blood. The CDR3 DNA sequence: TGTGCCAGCACTATACAGGGCGCGTACAATGAGCAGTACTTC. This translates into CASTIQGAYNEQYF.